The source of this TCR beta chain is a study of metastatic and nonmetastatic thyroid tumors. Study-wide background: For malignant and benign thyroid patients, tumor or nodule tissue and blood were the sources whose repertoires were compared. Findings and caveats of the study: Malignant tumors reportedly showed significantly higher TCR beta diversity than benign nodules in both blood and tumor.

Patients underwent thyroid surgery, and none had received any treatment before it. The CDR3 length is 11 residues. The V end lost 2 bases, the J end lost 6 bases, and 8 bases lay between the germline ends. Looked up from germline, CDR1 is GTSNPN and CDR2 is SVGIG (reference sequence). This clone has at least ten counts. The antigen remains undetermined. Study processing details: Across clinicopathological groups, CDR3 differences served as the basis for building a distant-metastasis classifier for papillary thyroid cancer. MiXCR re-clonotyped the PCR reads for TCRdb. The V and J calls were not made by the authors but by TCRdb's processing. The sample contains fewer than 50,000 clones, approximately 15% of which appear only once.

The chain is built from TRBV30 and TRBJ2-7; TRBD2 is a possible D gene (5 bases). The material sequenced was blood. The sequence was collected from a female donor with papillary thyroid cancer or a benign thyroid nodule (not recorded which). Some clones in this sample may be carry-over from other donors' samples. CDR3 sequence: CAWSHRGEQYF. For the CDR3, the DNA is TGTGCCTGGAGTCATCGGGGCGAGCAGTACTTC.